Listed below are T cell receptor beta chains from one sample, sequenced in a study of CD8+CD57+ T cells in acquired aplastic anemia. One entry per CDR3 protein results from TCRdb running MiXCR on the reads. The table shows roughly 160,000 distinct CDR3 sequences, with under 75% occurring only once. The source material was sorted CD4+, CD8+, or CD8+CD57+ T cells (not recorded which) from PBMCs. Source of these receptors: a human donor in good health. Each CDR3 is given with its conserved first and last residue. Fields, in order: clone size, D gene, V gene, J gene, CDR3 protein, CDR3 DNA. The D gene is left open where the match is weak. A clone size is listed for some rows: how often the clone was seen (once, few, many), or a class if it is expanded.

size: few
D: TRBD1
V: TRBV29-1
J: TRBJ2-7
CDR3: CSVEGGGQGYEQYF
DNA: TGCAGCGTTGAAGGTGGGGGACAGGGCTACGAGCAGTACTTC

size: -
D: -
V: TRBV4-1
J: TRBJ2-3
CDR3: CASSQLGTRQDTQYF
DNA: TGCGCCAGCAGCCAACTAGGGACCAGACAAGATACGCAGTATTTT

size: -
D: -
V: TRBV24-1
J: TRBJ2-3
CDR3: CATSDTEDASTDTQYF
DNA: TGTGCCACCAGTGATACTGAAGACGCTAGCACAGATACGCAGTATTTT

size: -
D: -
V: TRBV15
J: TRBJ1-4
CDR3: CAGTDRLNEKLFF
DNA: TGTGCCGGAACAGACAGGCTTAATGAAAAACTGTTTTTT

size: once
D: TRBD2
V: TRBV2
J: TRBJ2-7
CDR3: CASSERRGSYYEQYF
DNA: TGTGCCAGCAGTGAACGGCGCGGGAGCTATTACGAGCAGTACTTC

size: many
D: -
V: TRBV5-5
J: TRBJ2-3
CDR3: CASSRYWGATDTQYF
DNA: TGTGCCAGCAGCCGATATTGGGGTGCCACAGATACGCAGTATTTT

size: -
D: -
V: TRBV15
J: TRBJ2-3
CDR3: CATSRSGTTQYF
DNA: TGTGCCACCAGCAGATCCGGGACCACGCAGTATTTT

size: -
D: TRBD2
V: TRBV10-2
J: TRBJ2-1
CDR3: CASRPRKTSGGQGNEQFF
DNA: TGCGCCAGCAGACCAAGGAAAACTAGCGGGGGGCAAGGCAATGAGCAGTTCTTC

size: -
D: TRBD2
V: TRBV5-1
J: TRBJ2-3
CDR3: CASSLAGDTYNEQYF
DNA: TGCGCCAGCAGCTTAGCGGGGGACACCTACAATGAGCAGTATTTT

size: once
D: TRBD1
V: TRBV29-1
J: TRBJ1-1
CDR3: CSVRTGGGNTEAFF
DNA: TGCAGCGTGCGGACAGGAGGGGGGAACACTGAAGCTTTCTTT

size: few
D: -
V: TRBV6-5
J: TRBJ1-5
CDR3: CASSYGRGNQHF
DNA: TGTGCCAGCAGTTACGGACGGGGAAATCAGCATTTT

size: -
D: -
V: TRBV10-2
J: TRBJ1-5
CDR3: CASTQDSNQPQHF
DNA: TGCGCCAGCACTCAGGATAGCAATCAGCCCCAGCATTTT

size: -
D: -
V: TRBV7-6
J: TRBJ1-1
CDR3: CASSLAGSLGYTEAFF
DNA: TGTGCCAGCAGCTTAGCGGGCAGCCTAGGTTACACTGAAGCTTTCTTT

size: -
D: -
V: TRBV20-1
J: TRBJ1-1
CDR3: CSARDRMGLGAFF
DNA: TGCAGTGCTAGAGATAGAATGGGGCTGGGAGCTTTCTTT

size: -
D: -
V: TRBV7-8
J: TRBJ2-2
CDR3: CASSLGLLGELFF
DNA: TGTGCCAGCAGCTTGGGACTTCTGGGGGAGCTGTTTTTT

size: -
D: TRBD1
V: TRBV7-9
J: TRBJ1-2
CDR3: CASSLDAQGAAYTF
DNA: TGTGCCAGCAGCTTAGATGCACAGGGGGCGGCTTACACCTTC

size: few
D: -
V: TRBV15
J: TRBJ2-7
CDR3: CATSRGQNAYEQYF
DNA: TGTGCCACCAGCAGAGGACAGAATGCCTACGAGCAGTACTTC

size: -
D: -
V: TRBV24-1
J: TRBJ2-5
CDR3: CATSDLRRGRETQYF
DNA: TGTGCCACCAGTGATTTACGAAGGGGGAGGGAGACCCAGTACTTC